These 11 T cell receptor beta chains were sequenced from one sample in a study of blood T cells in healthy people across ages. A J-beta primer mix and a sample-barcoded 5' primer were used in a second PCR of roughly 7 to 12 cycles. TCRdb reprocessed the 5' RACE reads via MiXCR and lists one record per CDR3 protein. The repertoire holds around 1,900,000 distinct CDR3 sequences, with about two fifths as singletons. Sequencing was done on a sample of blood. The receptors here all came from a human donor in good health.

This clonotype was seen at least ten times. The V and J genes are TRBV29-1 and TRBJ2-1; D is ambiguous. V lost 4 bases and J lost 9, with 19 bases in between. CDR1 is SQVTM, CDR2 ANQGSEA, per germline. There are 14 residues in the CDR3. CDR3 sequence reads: CSVAPSQLDSEQFF. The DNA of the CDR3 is TGCAGCGTTGCCCCGTCACAATTGGATAGTGAGCAGTTCTTC.

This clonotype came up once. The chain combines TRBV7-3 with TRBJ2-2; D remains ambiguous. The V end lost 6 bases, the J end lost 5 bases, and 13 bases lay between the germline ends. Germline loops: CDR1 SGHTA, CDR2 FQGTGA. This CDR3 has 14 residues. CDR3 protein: CASRQYGQTGELFF. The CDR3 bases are TGTGCCAGCAGACAATATGGGCAAACCGGGGAGCTGTTTTTT.

CDR3 nucleotide sequence: TGCAGCGGTCGACAGGGGGCTATTGGAGAGCAGTACTTC. The encoded protein is CSGRQGAIGEQYF. This rearrangement joins TRBV29-1 to TRBJ2-7; TRBD1 matches 10 bases. There are 13 residues in the CDR3. Germline trimming cut 7 bases from V and 7 bases from J; bases unmatched to any gene: 10. The germline V gene encodes CDR1 SQVTM and CDR2 ANQGSEA.

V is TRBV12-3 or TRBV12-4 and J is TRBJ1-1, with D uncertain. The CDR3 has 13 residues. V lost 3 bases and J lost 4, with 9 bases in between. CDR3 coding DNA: TGTGCCAGCAGTTTTAGTTTAATCACTGAAGCTTTCTTT. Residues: CASSFSLITEAFF.

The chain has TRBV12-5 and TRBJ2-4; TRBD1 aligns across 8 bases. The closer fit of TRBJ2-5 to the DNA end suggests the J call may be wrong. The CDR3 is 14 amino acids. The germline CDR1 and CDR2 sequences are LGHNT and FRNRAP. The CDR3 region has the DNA TGTGCTAGTGGTCTGGACAGGGACCAAGAGACCCAGTACTTC. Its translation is CASGLDRDQETQYF.

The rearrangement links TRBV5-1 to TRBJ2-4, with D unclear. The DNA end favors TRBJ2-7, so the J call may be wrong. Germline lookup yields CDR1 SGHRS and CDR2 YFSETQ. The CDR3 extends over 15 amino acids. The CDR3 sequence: CASSLASDRNYEQYF. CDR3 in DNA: TGCGCCAGCAGCTTGGCCTCTGATCGGAACTACGAGCAGTACTTC.

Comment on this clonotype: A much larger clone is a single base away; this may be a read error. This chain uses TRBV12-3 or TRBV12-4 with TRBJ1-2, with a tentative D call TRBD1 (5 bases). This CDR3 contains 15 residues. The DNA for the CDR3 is TGTGCCAGCAGTGGTCAGGGTCGAGCTAACTATGGCTGCACCTTC. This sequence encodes CASSGQGRANYGCTF.

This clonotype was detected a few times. The CDR3, as DNA: TGTGCCAGCAGCCTGACGGGGGCAATGCCCTTGGTGGAGTACTTC. Protein sequence: CASSLTGAMPLVEYF. The genes are TRBV25-1 and TRBJ2-4; D is perhaps TRBD1 or TRBD2 (6 bases each). There are 15 residues in the CDR3. Germline CDR1 and CDR2: MGHDK and SYGVNS. V lost 6 bases and J 14 bases, leaving 26 bases between the germline ends.

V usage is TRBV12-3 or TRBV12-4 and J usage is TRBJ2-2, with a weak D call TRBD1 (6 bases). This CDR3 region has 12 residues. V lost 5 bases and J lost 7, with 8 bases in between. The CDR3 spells CASSQGNGELFF. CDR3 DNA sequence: TGTGCCAGCAGTCAGGGGAACGGGGAGCTGTTTTTT.

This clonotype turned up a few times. The CDR3 spells CASSLGASTNYGYTF. Written as DNA, the CDR3 is TGTGCCAGCAGCTTAGGGGCGAGCACTAACTATGGCTACACCTTC. This chain uses TRBV7-3 with TRBJ1-2; possible D gene TRBD1, 5 bases. Between the trimmed V and J ends, which lost 2 bases and 0 bases, there was a span of 10 bases. The germline V gene encodes CDR1 SGHTA and CDR2 FQGTGA. The CDR3 length is 15 residues. The variable domain in full, with the rest retrieved from reference TRBV7-3 and TRBJ1-2, is GAGVSQTPSNKVTEKGKYVELRCDPISGHTALYWYRQSLGQGPEFLIYFQGTGAADDSGLPNDRFFAVRPEGSVSTLKIQRTERGDSAVYLCASSLGASTNYGYTFGSGTRLTVV.

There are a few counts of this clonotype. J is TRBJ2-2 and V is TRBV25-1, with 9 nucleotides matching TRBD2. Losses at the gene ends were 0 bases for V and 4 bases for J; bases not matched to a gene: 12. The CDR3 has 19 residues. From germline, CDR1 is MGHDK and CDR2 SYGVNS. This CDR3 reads CASSEYFSGGFPGTGELFF. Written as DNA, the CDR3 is TGTGCCAGCAGTGAATATTTCAGCGGGGGGTTTCCGGGCACCGGGGAGCTGTTTTTT.